The present T cell receptor beta chain was sequenced within a study of T cells in Graves' hyperthyroidism and ophthalmopathy. General study findings and limits: Model output signaled ophthalmopathy a median approximately six months ahead of onset. Most thyroid-expanded clonotypes above 0.001 were also found in blood.

On this clonotype itself: Its matching antigen is unknown.

Template material for amplifying TCR beta CDR3 regions consisted of RNA transcripts. With the HTBI primer set, the TCR CDR3 went through a first round of RT-PCR. One entry per CDR3 protein, called by TCRdb with MiXCR from the multiplex PCR reads. The sample has approximately 560,000 distinct CDR3 sequences, roughly 46% seen once; the top ten hold 8.2%. Per germline, CDR1 SGHRS and CDR2 YFSETQ. Trimming stripped 4 bases from V and 2 bases from J, with 9 bases between. This CDR3 has 13 amino acids. Sequenced: peripheral blood or thyroid tissue (not recorded which). The receptor was isolated from a woman aged 18-30 years with Graves' hyperthyroidism. The chain carries TRBV5-1 and TRBJ2-5; tentative D call: TRBD2 (5 bases). CDR3 region: CASSRLAQETQYF. The CDR3 DNA sequence: TGCGCCAGCAGCCGGCTAGCACAAGAGACCCAGTACTTC.